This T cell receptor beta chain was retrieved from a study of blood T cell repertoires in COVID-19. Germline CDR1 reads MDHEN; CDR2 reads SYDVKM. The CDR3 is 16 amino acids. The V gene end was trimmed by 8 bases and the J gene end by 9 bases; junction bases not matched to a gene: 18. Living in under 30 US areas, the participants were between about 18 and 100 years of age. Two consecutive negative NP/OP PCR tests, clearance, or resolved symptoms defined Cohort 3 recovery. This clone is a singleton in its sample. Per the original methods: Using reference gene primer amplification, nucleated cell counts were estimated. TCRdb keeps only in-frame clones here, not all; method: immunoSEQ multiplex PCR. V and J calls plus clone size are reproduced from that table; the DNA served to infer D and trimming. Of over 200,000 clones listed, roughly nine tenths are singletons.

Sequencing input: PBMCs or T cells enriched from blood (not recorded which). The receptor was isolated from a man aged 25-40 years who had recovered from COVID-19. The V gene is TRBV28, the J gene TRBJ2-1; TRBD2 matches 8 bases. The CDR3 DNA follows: TGTGCCAGCCATCCTCGATTCTTTGCGGGAGGACGTGAGCAGTTCTTC. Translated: CASHPRFFAGGREQFF.